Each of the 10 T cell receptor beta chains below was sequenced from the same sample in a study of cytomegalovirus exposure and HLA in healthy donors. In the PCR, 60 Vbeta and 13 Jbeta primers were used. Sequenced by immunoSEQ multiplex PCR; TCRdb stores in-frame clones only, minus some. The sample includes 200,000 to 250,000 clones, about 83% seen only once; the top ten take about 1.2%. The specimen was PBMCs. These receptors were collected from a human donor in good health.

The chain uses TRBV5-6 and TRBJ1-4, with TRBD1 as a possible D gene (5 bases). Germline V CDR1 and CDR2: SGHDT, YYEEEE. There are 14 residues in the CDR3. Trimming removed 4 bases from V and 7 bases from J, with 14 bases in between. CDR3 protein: CASSGHNWGEKLFF. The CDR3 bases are TGTGCCAGCAGCGGACACAATTGGGGTGAAAAACTGTTTTTT. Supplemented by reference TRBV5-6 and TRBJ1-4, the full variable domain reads DAGVTQSPTHLIKTRGQQVTLRCSPKSGHDTVSWYQQALGQGPQFIFQYYEEEERQRGNFPDRFSGHQFPNYSSELNVNALLLGDSALYLCASSGHNWGEKLFFGSGTQLSVL.

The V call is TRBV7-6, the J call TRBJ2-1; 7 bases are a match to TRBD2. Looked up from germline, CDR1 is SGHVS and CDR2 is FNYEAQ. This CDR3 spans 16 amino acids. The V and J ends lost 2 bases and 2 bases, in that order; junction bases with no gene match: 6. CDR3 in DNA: TGTGCCAGCAGCTTACCCCAGCGGGACCCCTACAATGAGCAGTTCTTC. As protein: CASSLPQRDPYNEQFF.

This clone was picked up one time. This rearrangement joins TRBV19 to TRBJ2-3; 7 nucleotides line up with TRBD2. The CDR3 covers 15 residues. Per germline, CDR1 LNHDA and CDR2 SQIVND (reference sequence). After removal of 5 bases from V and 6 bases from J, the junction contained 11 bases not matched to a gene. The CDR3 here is CASSDRGGSRDTQYF. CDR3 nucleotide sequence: TGTGCCAGTAGTGACAGAGGCGGGAGTCGGGATACGCAGTATTTT.

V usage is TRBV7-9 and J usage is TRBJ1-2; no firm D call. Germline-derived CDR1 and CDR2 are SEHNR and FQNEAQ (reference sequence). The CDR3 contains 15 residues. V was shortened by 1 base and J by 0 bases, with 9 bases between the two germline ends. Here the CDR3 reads CASSLVLYANYGYTF. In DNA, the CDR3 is TGTGCCAGCAGCTTAGTTCTATATGCTAACTATGGCTACACCTTC.

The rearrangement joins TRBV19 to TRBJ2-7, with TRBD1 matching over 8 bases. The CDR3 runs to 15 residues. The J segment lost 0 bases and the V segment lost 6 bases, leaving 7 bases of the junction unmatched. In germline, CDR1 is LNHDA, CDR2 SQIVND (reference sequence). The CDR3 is CASRWTGQVSYEQYF. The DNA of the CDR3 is TGTGCCAGTAGATGGACAGGGCAAGTCTCCTACGAGCAGTACTTC.

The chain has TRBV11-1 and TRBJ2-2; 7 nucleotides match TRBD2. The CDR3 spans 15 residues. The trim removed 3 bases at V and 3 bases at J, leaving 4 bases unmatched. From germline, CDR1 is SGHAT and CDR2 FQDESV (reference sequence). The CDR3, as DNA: TGTGCCAGCAGCTTGGGGGAGGGCGACACCGGGGAGCTGTTTTTT. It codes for CASSLGEGDTGELFF.

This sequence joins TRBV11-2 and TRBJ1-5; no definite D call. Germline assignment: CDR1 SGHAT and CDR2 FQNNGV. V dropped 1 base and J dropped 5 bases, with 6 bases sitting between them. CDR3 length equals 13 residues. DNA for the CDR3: TGTGCCAGCAGCTTAGGGAGAGATCAGCCCCAGCATTTT. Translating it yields CASSLGRDQPQHF.

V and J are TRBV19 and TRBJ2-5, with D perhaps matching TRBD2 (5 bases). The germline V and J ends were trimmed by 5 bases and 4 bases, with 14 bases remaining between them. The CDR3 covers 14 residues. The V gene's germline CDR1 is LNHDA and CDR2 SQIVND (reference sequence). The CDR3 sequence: CASSYTPSGETQYF. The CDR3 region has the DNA TGTGCCAGTAGTTATACCCCCAGCGGAGAGACCCAGTACTTC.

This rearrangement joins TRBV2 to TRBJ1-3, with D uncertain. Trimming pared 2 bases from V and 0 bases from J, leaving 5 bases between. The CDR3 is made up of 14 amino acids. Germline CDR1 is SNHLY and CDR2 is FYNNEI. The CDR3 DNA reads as TGTGCCAGCAGTGAATCGTTCTCTGGAAACACCATATATTTT. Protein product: CASSESFSGNTIYF.

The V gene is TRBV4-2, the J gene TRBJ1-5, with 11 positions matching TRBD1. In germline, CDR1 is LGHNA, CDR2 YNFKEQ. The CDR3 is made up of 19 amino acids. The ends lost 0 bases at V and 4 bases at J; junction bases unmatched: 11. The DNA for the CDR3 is TGTGCCAGCAGCCAAGATTGGGGACAGGGGGTTGCCGGTAATCAGCCCCAGCATTTT. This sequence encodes CASSQDWGQGVAGNQPQHF.